This entry lists 25 T cell receptor beta chains sequenced from one sample in a study of blood T cell repertoires in COVID-19. Using immunoSEQ multiplex PCR, the repertoire was profiled, and TCRdb retains in-frame clones only, with some absent. Seen here are tens of thousands of clones, just over 85% observed once, and the top ten hold 2%. The sequenced sample consisted of peripheral blood. These receptors were obtained from a man aged 25-45 years with acute or convalescent COVID-19.

The J gene is TRBJ2-7, the V gene TRBV3-1 (or the pseudogene TRBV3-2); a possible D gene is TRBD1 (5 bases). V was clipped by 1 base and J by 2 bases, with 12 bases between them. Per the germline V gene, CDR1 is LGHDT and CDR2 is YNNKEL (reference sequence). The CDR3 extends over 15 amino acids. The CDR3 sequence is CASSQAIGAAYEQYF. The DNA of the CDR3 is TGTGCCAGCAGCCAAGCTATTGGGGCCGCCTACGAGCAGTACTTC.

This clone was seen once. V and J are TRBV4-1 and TRBJ2-3; D not certain. Trimming stripped 2 bases from V and 0 bases from J, with 6 bases between. The CDR3 is made up of 14 amino acids. Germline CDR1 reads MGHRA; CDR2 reads YSYEKL. The CDR3 here is CASSQFLSTDTQYF. The CDR3 DNA sequence: TGCGCCAGCAGCCAATTCCTAAGCACAGATACGCAGTATTTT.

Only one count was recorded for this clone. The chain employs TRBV5-1 and TRBJ1-3, with 10 bases matching TRBD1. V gave up 1 base and J gave up 1 base; unmatched junction bases: 2. CDR1 SGHRS and CDR2 YFSETQ come from the germline V gene. This CDR3 is built from 16 residues. In DNA form, the CDR3 reads TGCGCCAGCAGCTTGCGACAGGGGGCTTCTGGAAACACCATATATTTT. Amino acid sequence: CASSLRQGASGNTIYF.

This clone showed up just once. The rearrangement uses TRBV18 and TRBJ1-1; 8 positions match TRBD1. V dropped 8 bases and J dropped 5; count of bases not matched to a gene: 13. This CDR3 spans 15 amino acids. Germline values: CDR1 KGHSH, CDR2 LQKENI. Here the CDR3 DNA reads TGTGCCAGCGATCTACAGGGGGTGTTAGGAACTGAAGCTTTCTTT. This encodes CASDLQGVLGTEAFF.

This clone appeared a single time. J is TRBJ1-3 and V is TRBV9; D is ambiguous. The CDR3 spans 14 residues. V lost 1 base to trimming and J lost 0 bases, with 5 bases between them. Germline CDR1 and CDR2: SGDLS and YYNGEE. The CDR3 region is CASSVLSSGNTIYF. CDR3 bases: TGTGCCAGCAGCGTACTGAGCTCTGGAAACACCATATATTTT.

The chain is built from TRBV5-5 and TRBJ2-2; the D gene is possibly TRBD2 (5 bases). Germline CDR1 reads SGHKS; CDR2 reads YYEKEE (reference sequence). Trimming took 4 bases from V and 5 from J, leaving 9 bases between them. The CDR3 has 13 amino acids. The chain's CDR3 is CASSITGTGELFF. CDR3 coding DNA: TGTGCCAGCAGCATAACGGGGACCGGGGAGCTGTTTTTT.

The J gene is TRBJ2-6, the V gene TRBV10-3; 7 positions agree with TRBD1. Germline V gene sequence: CDR1 ENHRY, CDR2 SYGVKD. The junction had 5 bases not matched to a gene; V was cut back by 0 bases and J by 0 bases. This CDR3 has 18 residues. Here the CDR3 DNA reads TGTGCCATCAGTGAGTCGATTGGACAGGCCTCTGGGGCCAACGTCCTGACTTTC. It encodes CAISESIGQASGANVLTF.

The V and J genes are TRBV6-1 and TRBJ2-7; D is uncertain. The CDR3 extends over 13 amino acids. Germline V lookup: CDR1 MNHNS, CDR2 SASEGT. Trimming cost V 7 bases and J 6 bases, with 16 bases left between them. The DNA for the CDR3 is TGTGCCAGCATCCCGAGTTGGTTTGGCGAGCAGTACTTC. It yields the protein CASIPSWFGEQYF.

V is TRBV15 and J is TRBJ1-2, with TRBD1 identical over 8 bases. Unmatched junction bases numbered 12, after V lost 0 bases and J lost 6 bases. Germline V lookup: CDR1 LNHNV, CDR2 YYDKDF (reference sequence). The CDR3 is made up of 17 amino acids. DNA of the CDR3: TGTGCCACCAGCAGAGATTTAAGCAGGGGGCGATTTGATGGCTACACCTTC. Translation: CATSRDLSRGRFDGYTF.

This chain connects TRBV7-8 to TRBJ1-6, with D possibly being TRBD1 (6 bases). V shed 1 base and J shed 7 bases, with 17 bases lying between them. The CDR3 runs 17 residues. Germline V gene sequence: CDR1 SGHVS, CDR2 FQNEAQ. The CDR3: CASSLVVGDINNSPLHF. DNA of the CDR3: TGTGCCAGCAGCTTAGTGGTTGGGGACATCAACAATTCACCCCTCCACTTT.

The V gene is TRBV7-9, the J gene TRBJ2-5; D is perhaps TRBD2 (6 bases). Germline-derived CDR1 and CDR2 are SEHNR and FQNEAQ (reference sequence). The CDR3 is made up of 9 amino acids. Trimming stripped 11 bases from V and 5 bases from J, with 6 bases between. Here the CDR3 DNA reads TGTGCCGCGGGGGAGACCCAGTACTTC. This sequence encodes CAAGETQYF.

This chain's CDR3 is CASSRMGLGYTF. CDR3 nucleotides: TGTGCCAGCAGTCGCATGGGGCTTGGCTACACCTTC. The chain joins TRBV6-5 to TRBJ1-2; possible D gene TRBD1, 5 bases. Deletions cut 5 bases from V and 7 bases from J, with 11 bases between. This CDR3 comprises 12 residues. From germline, CDR1 is MNHEY and CDR2 SVGAGI.

This clone occurred once. The rearrangement links TRBV6-5 to TRBJ1-5; TRBD1 aligns across 9 bases. This CDR3 contains 15 residues. The germline gives CDR1 MNHEY, CDR2 SVGAGI. With 5 bases clipped from V and 4 bases from J, the junction kept 6 bases outside the gene matches. The CDR3 DNA follows: TGTGCCAGCAGTCAAACAGGGGGCGGAAATCAGCCCCAGCATTTT. Amino acid sequence: CASSQTGGGNQPQHF.

The chain employs TRBV15 and TRBJ1-2; 11 bases match TRBD1. The CDR3 covers 15 residues. Unmatched junction bases numbered 4, after V lost 1 base and J lost 6 bases. Germline loops: CDR1 LNHNV, CDR2 YYDKDF (reference sequence). The CDR3 region has the DNA TGTGCCACCAGCAGAGTTAGGACAGGGGGCCATGGCTACACCTTC. Translating it yields CATSRVRTGGHGYTF.

The chain joins TRBV6-1 to TRBJ1-2, with TRBD1 matching 9 bases. The CDR3 contains 16 residues. V shed 1 base, J shed 5 bases, and the junction held 8 bases outside the gene matches. Germline V gene sequence: CDR1 MNHNS, CDR2 SASEGT. The CDR3, as DNA: TGTGCCAGCAGTGAAGGGATGGGGACAGGGAGGTATGGCTACACCTTC. It translates to CASSEGMGTGRYGYTF.

V gene TRBV30 combines with J gene TRBJ1-1; possible D gene TRBD1, 6 bases. CDR1 and CDR2 (germline): GTSNPN, SVGIG (reference sequence). The CDR3 runs to 17 residues. The V end was cut by 2 bases, the J end by 4 bases, with 23 bases between. The CDR3 here is CAWSYGGMGRGSTEAFF. DNA of the CDR3: TGTGCCTGGAGTTACGGGGGGATGGGCAGGGGTAGCACTGAAGCTTTCTTT. Together with reference TRBV30 and TRBJ1-1, the CDR3 gives the full variable domain: SQTIHQWPATLVQPVGSPLSLECTVEGTSNPNLYWYRQAAGRGLQLLFYSVGIGQISSEVPQNLSASRPQDRQFILSSKKLLLSDSGFYLCAWSYGGMGRGSTEAFFGQGTRLTVV.

This clone was counted between two and nine times. This chain joins TRBV27 and TRBJ1-4; D not resolved. Trimming cost V 3 bases and J 5 bases, with 10 bases left between them. The CDR3 extends over 14 amino acids. Germline CDR1 and CDR2: MNHEY and SMNVEV (reference sequence). The CDR3 nucleotides read TGTGCCAGCAGTTTTTATGGGAGAAATGAAAAACTGTTTTTT. Encoded protein: CASSFYGRNEKLFF.

V usage is TRBV29-1 and J usage is TRBJ2-3, with 11 bases matching TRBD2. The CDR3 runs 15 residues. Germline CDR1 is SQVTM and CDR2 is ANQGSEA. J lost 6 bases, V lost 3 bases, and 8 bases had no gene match. This CDR3 is CSVEKVAGGSDTQYF. Written as DNA, the CDR3 is TGCAGCGTTGAGAAGGTAGCGGGAGGGTCGGATACGCAGTATTTT.

The chain employs TRBV5-6 and TRBJ2-1, with 7 bases lining up with TRBD2. J was trimmed by 2 bases and V by 1 base; bases with no gene match: 9. The CDR3 is 17 residues long. Per germline, CDR1 SGHDT and CDR2 YYEEEE. The CDR3 DNA is TGTGCCAGCAGCTTGTTAGCGGCGGGAGAAACCTACAATGAGCAGTTCTTC. This gives the protein CASSLLAAGETYNEQFF.

V is TRBV5-1 and J is TRBJ1-2, with D maybe TRBD1 (6 bases). CDR3 length: 14 residues. Germline assignment: CDR1 SGHRS and CDR2 YFSETQ. The V end lost 1 base, the J end lost 3 bases, and 10 bases lay between the germline ends. CDR3 region: CASSLMGADYGYTF. In DNA, the CDR3 is TGCGCCAGCAGCTTGATGGGGGCTGACTATGGCTACACCTTC.

The rearrangement links TRBV6-6 to TRBJ1-5; 8 bases map to TRBD1. The ends lost 4 bases at V and 6 bases at J; junction bases unmatched: 8. In germline, CDR1 is MNHNY, CDR2 SVGAGI (reference sequence). CDR3 size: 15 residues. CDR3 in amino acids: CASSLLTGEVQPQHF. CDR3 nucleotides: TGTGCCAGCAGTTTACTGACAGGGGAGGTTCAGCCCCAGCATTTT.

V usage is TRBV6-5 and J usage is TRBJ1-2, with TRBD1 identical over 10 bases. The junction had 6 bases not matched to a gene; V was cut back by 6 bases and J by 8 bases. CDR3 length: 13 residues. The germline CDR1 and CDR2 sequences are MNHEY and SVGAGI. The CDR3 reads CASSQDRGGGYTF. CDR3 sequence (DNA): TGTGCCAGCAGCCAGGACAGGGGGGGCGGCTACACCTTC.

The chain has TRBV29-1 and TRBJ1-2, with D unclear. The germline V gene encodes CDR1 SQVTM and CDR2 ANQGSEA. The CDR3 totals 14 residues. Trimming took off 4 bases at V and 7 bases at J, with 19 bases between the two ends. The chain's CDR3 is CSVGLEGGSPGYTF. In nucleotides, the CDR3 is TGCAGCGTTGGATTAGAGGGTGGATCCCCTGGCTACACCTTC.

The chain joins TRBV15 to TRBJ1-6; D possibly corresponds to TRBD1 (6 bases). The CDR3 has 15 residues. Germline V gives CDR1 LNHNV, CDR2 YYDKDF (reference sequence). Trimming cost V 8 bases and J 7 bases, with 18 bases left between them. The CDR3 bases are TGTGCCACCCGAACCAGACAGGCAAGGAATTCACCCCTCCACTTT. It specifies CATRTRQARNSPLHF.

The rearrangement links TRBV6-6 to TRBJ1-3; possibly TRBD1 for D (5 bases). The CDR3 loop spans 14 amino acids. V was shortened by 6 bases and J by 1 base, with 10 bases between the two germline ends. Looked up from germline, CDR1 is MNHNY and CDR2 is SVGAGI (reference sequence). The CDR3 DNA reads TGTGCCAGCAGCTTAAGGGGTTCTGGAAACACCATATATTTT. Translation: CASSLRGSGNTIYF.